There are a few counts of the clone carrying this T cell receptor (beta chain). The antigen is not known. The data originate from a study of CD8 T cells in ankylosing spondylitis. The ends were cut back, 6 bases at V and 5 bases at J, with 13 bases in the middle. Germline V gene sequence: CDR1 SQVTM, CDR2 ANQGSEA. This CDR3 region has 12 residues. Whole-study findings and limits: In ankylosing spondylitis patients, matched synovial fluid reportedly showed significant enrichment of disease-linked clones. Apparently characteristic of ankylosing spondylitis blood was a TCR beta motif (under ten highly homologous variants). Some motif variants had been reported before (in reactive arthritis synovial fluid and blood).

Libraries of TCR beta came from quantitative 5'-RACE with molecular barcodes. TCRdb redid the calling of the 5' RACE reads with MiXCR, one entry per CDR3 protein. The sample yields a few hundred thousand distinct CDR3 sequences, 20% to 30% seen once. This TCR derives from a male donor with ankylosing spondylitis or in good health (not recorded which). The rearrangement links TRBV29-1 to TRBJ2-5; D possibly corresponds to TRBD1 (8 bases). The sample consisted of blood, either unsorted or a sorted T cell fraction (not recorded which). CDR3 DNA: TGCAGCGTCCTACAGGGGGGGGAGACCCAGTACTTC. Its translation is CSVLQGGETQYF.